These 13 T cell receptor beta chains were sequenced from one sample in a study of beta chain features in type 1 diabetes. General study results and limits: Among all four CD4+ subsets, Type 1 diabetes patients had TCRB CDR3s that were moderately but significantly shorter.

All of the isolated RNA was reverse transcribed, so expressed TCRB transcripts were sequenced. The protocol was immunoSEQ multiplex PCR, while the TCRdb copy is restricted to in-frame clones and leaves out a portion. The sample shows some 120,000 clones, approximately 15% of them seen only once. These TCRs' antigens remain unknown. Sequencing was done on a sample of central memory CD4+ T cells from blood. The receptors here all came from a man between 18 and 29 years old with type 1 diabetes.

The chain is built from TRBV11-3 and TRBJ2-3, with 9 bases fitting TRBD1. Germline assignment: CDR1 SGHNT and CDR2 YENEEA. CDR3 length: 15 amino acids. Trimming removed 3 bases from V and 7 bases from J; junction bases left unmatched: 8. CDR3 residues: CASSFGQGRENTQYF. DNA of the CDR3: TGTGCCAGCAGCTTTGGACAGGGGAGAGAGAATACGCAGTATTTT.

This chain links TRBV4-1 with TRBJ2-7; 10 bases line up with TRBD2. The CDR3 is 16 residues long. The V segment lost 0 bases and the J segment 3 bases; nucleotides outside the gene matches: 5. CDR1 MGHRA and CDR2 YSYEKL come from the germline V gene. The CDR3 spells CASSQEGLAKSYEQYF. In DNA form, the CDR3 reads TGCGCCAGCAGCCAAGAGGGACTAGCGAAGAGCTACGAGCAGTACTTC.

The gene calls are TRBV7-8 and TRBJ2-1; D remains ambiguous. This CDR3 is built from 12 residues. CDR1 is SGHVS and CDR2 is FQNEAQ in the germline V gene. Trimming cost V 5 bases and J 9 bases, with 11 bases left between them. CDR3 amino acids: CASSLPGSEQFF. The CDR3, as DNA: TGTGCCAGCAGCCTCCCAGGAAGTGAGCAGTTCTTC.

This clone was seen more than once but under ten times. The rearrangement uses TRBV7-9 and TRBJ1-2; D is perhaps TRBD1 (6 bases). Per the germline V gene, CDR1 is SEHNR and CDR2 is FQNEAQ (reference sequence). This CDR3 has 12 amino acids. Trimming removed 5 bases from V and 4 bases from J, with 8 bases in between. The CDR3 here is CASSRDIYGYTF. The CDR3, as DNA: TGTGCCAGCAGCCGGGACATCTATGGCTACACCTTC.

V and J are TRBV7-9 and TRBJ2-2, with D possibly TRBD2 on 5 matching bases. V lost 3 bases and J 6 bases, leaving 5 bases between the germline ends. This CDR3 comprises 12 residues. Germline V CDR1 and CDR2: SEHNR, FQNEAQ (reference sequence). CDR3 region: CASSLEAGELFF. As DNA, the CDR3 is TGTGCCAGCAGCTTGGAGGCCGGGGAGCTGTTTTTT. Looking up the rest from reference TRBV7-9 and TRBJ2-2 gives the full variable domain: DTGVSQNPRHKITKRGQNVTFRCDPISEHNRLYWYRQTLGQGPEFLTYFQNEAQLEKSRLLSDRFSAERPKGSFSTLEIQRTEQGDSAMYLCASSLEAGELFFGEGSRLTVL.

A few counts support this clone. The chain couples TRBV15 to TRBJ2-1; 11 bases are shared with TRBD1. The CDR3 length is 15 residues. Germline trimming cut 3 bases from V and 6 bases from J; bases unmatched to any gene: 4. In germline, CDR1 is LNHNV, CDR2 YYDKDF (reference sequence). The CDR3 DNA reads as TGTGCCACCAGCAGGGCCGGGACAGGGGGCAATGAGCAGTTCTTC. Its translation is CATSRAGTGGNEQFF.

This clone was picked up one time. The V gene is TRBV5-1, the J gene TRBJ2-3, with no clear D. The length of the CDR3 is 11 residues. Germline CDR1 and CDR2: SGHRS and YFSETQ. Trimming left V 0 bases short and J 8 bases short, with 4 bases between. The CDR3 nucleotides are TGCGCCAGCAGCTTGGATGGTACGCAGTATTTT. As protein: CASSLDGTQYF.

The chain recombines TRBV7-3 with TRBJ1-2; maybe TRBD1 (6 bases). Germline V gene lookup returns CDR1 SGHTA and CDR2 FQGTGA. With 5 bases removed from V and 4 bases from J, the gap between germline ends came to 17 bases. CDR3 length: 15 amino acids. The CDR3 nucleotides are TGTGCCAGCAGCCCACCGCTCCGGGACATCTATGGCTACACCTTC. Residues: CASSPPLRDIYGYTF.

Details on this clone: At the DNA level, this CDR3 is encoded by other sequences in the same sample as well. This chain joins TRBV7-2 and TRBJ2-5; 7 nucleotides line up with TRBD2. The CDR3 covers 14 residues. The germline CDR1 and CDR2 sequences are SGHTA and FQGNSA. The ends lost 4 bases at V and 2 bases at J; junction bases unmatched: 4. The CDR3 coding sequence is TGTGCCAGCAGCTCAAGCGGGGCTCAAGAGACCCAGTACTTC. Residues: CASSSSGAQETQYF.

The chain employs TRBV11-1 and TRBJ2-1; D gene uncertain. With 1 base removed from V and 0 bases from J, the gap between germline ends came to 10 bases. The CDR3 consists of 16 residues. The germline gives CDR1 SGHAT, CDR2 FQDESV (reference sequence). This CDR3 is CASSLGPSVSYNEQFF. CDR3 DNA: TGTGCCAGCAGCTTAGGCCCCTCTGTCTCCTACAATGAGCAGTTCTTC.

Here the CDR3 reads CASTGSGAGRNIQYF. CDR3 nucleotides: TGTGCCAGCACCGGAAGCGGGGCAGGGAGAAACATTCAGTACTTC. The rearrangement uses TRBV28 and TRBJ2-4; TRBD2 agrees at 7 bases. CDR1 and CDR2 from the germline V gene are MDHEN and SYDVKM. CDR3 length: 15 amino acids. V gave up 7 bases and J gave up 6 bases; unmatched junction bases: 12.

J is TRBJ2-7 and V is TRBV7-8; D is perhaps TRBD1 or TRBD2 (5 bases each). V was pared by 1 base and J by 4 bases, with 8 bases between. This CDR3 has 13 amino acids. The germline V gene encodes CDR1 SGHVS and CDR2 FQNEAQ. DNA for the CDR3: TGTGCCAGCAGCTTAGGAGGGGAGTACGAGCAGTACTTC. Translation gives CASSLGGEYEQYF.

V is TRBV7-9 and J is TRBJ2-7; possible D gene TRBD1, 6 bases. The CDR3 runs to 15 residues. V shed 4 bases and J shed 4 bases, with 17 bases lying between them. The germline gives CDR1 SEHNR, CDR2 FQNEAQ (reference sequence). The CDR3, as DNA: TGTGCCAGCAGCTCCCAGGGGTCGGTCCTATACGAGCAGTACTTC. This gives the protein CASSSQGSVLYEQYF.